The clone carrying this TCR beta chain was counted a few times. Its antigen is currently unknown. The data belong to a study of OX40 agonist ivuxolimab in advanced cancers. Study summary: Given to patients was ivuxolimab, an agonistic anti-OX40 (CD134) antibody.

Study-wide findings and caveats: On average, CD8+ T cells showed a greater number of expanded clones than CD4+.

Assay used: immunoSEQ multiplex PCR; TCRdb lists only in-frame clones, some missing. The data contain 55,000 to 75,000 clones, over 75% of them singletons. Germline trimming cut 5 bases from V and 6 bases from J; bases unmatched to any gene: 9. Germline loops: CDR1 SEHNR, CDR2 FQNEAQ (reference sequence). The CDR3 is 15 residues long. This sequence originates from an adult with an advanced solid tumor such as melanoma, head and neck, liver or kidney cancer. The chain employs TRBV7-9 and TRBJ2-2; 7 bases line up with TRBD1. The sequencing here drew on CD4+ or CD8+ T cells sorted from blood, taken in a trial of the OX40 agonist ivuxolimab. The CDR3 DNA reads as TGTGCCAGCAGCCTAGACAGGGTCGGGTCCGGGGAGCTGTTTTTT. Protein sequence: CASSLDRVGSGELFF. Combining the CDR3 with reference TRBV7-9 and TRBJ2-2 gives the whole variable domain DTGVSQNPRHKITKRGQNVTFRCDPISEHNRLYWYRQTLGQGPEFLTYFQNEAQLEKSRLLSDRFSAERPKGSFSTLEIQRTEQGDSAMYLCASSLDRVGSGELFFGEGSRLTVL.